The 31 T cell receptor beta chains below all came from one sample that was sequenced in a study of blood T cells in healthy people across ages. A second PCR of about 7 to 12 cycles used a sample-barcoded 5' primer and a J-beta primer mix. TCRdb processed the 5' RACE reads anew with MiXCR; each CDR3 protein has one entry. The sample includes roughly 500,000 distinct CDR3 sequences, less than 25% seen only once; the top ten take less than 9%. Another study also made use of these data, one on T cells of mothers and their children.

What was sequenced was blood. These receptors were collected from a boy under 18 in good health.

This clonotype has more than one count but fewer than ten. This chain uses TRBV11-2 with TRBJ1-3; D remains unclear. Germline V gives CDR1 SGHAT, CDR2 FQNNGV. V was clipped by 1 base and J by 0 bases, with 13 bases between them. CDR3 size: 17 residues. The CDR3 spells CASSLVRPGLSGNTIYF. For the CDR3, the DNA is TGTGCCAGCAGCTTAGTAAGGCCAGGACTCTCTGGAAACACCATATATTTT.

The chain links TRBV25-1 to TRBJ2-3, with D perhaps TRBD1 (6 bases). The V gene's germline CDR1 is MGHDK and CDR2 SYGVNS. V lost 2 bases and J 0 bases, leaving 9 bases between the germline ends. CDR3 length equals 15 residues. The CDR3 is CASSEGGQSTDTQYF. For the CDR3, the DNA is TGTGCCAGCAGTGAAGGAGGACAGAGCACAGATACGCAGTATTTT.

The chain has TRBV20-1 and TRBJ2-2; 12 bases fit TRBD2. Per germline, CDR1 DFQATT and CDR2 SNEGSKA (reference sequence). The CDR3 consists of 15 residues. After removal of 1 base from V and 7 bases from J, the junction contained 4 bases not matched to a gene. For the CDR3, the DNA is TGCAGTGCTAGAGGGACTAGCGGGGATAACGGGGAGCTGTTTTTT. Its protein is CSARGTSGDNGELFF.

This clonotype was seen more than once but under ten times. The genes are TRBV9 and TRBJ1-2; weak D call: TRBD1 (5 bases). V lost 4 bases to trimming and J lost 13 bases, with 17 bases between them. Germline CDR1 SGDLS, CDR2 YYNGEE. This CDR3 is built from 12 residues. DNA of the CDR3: TGTGCCAGCAGCAGATCGGGACCCCATTTCACCTTC. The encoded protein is CASSRSGPHFTF. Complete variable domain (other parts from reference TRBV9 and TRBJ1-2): DSGVTQTPKHLITATGQRVTLRCSPRSGDLSVYWYQQSLDQGLQFLIQYYNGEERAKGNILERFSAQQFPDLHSELNLSSLELGDSALYFCASSRSGPHFTFGSGTRLTVV.

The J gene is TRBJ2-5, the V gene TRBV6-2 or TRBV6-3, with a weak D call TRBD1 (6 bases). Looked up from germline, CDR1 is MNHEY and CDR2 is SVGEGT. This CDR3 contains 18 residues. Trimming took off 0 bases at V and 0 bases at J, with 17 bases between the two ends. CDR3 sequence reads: CASSYSMAGALYQETQYF. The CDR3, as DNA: TGTGCCAGCAGTTACTCGATGGCAGGGGCCCTGTACCAAGAGACCCAGTACTTC.

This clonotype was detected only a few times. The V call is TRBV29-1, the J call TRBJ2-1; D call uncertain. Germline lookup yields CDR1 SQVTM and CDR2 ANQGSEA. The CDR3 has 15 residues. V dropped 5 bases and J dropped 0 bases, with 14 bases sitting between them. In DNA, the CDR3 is TGCAGCGTTCAACTGGCGGTAGGCTCCTACAATGAGCAGTTCTTC. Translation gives CSVQLAVGSYNEQFF.

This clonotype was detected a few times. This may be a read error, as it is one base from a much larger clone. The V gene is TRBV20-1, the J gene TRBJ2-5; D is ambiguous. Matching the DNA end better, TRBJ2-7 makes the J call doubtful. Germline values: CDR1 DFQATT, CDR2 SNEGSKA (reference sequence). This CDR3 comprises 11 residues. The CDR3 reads CSARDKYEQYF. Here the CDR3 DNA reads TGCAGTGCTAGAGACAAGTACGAGCAGTACTTC.

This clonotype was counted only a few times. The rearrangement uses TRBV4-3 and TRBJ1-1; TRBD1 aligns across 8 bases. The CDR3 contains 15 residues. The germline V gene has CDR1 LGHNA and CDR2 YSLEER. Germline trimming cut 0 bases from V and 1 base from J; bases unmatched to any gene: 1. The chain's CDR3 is CASSQDGQGNTEAFF. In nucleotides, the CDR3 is TGCGCCAGCAGCCAAGATGGACAGGGGAACACTGAAGCTTTCTTT.

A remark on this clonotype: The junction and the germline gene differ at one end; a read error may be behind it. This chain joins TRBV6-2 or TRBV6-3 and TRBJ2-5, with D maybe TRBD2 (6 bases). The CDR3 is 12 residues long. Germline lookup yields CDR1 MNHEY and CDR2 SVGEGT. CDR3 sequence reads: CASSYSWEDNLF. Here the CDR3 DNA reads TGTGCCAGCAGTTACTCTTGGGAGGACAACCTCTTC.

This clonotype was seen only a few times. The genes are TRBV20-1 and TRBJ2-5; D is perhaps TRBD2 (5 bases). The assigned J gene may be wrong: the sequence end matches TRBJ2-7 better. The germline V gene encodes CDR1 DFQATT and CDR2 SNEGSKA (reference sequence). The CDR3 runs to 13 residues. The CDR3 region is CSARQAGSYEQYF. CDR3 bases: TGCAGTGCTAGACAGGCGGGTTCCTACGAGCAGTACTTC.

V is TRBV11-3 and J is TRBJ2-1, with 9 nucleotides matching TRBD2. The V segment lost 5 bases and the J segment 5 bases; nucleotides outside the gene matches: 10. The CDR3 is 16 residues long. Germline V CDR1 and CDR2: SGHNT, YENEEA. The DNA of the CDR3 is TGTGCCAGCAGCGACGGTGGCGGGGGGGGTAACAATGAGCAGTTCTTC. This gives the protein CASSDGGGGGNNEQFF.

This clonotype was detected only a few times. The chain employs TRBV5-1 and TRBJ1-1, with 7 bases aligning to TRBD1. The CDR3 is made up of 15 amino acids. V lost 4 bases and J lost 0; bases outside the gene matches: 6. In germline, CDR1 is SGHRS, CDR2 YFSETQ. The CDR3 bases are TGCGCCAGCAGCCTGACAGGGACCATGAACACTGAAGCTTTCTTT. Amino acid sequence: CASSLTGTMNTEAFF.

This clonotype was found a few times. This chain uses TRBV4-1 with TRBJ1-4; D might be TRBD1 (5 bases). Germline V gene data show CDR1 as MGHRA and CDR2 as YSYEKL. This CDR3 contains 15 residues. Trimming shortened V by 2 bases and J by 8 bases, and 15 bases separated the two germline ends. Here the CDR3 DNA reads TGCGCCAGCAGCCAATGGGGGGGAGGTGGCGAAAAACTGTTTTTT. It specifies CASSQWGGGGEKLFF.

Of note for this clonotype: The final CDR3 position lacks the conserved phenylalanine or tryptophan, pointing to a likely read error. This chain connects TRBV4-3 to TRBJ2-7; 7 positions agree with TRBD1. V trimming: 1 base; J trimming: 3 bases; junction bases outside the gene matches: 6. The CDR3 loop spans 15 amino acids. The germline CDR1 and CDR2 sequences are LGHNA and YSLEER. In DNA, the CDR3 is TGCGCCAGCAGCCAAGTAAGGGCAGGGGGCTACGAGCAGTACATC. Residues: CASSQVRAGGYEQYI.

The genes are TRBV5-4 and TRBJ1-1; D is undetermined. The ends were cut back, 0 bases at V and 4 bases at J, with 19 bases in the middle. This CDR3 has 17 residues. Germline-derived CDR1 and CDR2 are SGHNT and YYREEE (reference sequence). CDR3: CASSLAGGVSRATEAFF. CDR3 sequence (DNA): TGTGCCAGCAGCTTGGCAGGCGGGGTCTCAAGGGCCACTGAAGCTTTCTTT.

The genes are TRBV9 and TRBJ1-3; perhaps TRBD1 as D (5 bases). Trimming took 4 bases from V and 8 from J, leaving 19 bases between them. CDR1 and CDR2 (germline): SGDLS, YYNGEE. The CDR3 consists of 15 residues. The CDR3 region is CASSLDSLDGDTIYF. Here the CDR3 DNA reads TGTGCCAGCAGCCTTGACAGCTTGGACGGGGACACCATATATTTT.

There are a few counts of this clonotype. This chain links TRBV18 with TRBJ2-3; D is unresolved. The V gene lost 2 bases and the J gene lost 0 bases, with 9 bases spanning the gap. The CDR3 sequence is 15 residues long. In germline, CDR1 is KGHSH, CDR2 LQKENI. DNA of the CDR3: TGTGCCAGCTCACCAGATCCCGAGAGCACAGATACGCAGTATTTT. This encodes CASSPDPESTDTQYF.

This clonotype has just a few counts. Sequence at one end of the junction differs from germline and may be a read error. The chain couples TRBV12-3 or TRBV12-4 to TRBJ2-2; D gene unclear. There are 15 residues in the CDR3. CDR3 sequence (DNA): TGTGCCGGCAGTTTAGACGGGTCCCTCACCGGGGAGCTGTTTTTT. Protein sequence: CAGSLDGSLTGELFF.

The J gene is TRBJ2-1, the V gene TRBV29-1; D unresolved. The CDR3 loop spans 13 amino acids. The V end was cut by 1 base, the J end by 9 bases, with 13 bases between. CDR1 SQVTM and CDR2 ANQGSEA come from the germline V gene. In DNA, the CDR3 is TGCAGCGTTGAAGGGCCCTTCCTGGGTGAGCAGTTCTTC. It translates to CSVEGPFLGEQFF.

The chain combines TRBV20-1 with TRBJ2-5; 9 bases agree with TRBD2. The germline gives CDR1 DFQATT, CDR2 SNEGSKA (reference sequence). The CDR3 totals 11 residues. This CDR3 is CMAGGQETQYF. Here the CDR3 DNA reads TGCATGGCGGGGGGGCAAGAGACCCAGTACTTC.

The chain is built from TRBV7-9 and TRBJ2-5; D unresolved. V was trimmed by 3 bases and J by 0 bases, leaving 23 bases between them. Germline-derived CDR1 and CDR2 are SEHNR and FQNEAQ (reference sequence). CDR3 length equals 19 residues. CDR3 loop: CASSLSPGLETGNQETQYF. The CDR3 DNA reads TGTGCCAGCAGCTTGTCGCCAGGCCTTGAAACCGGTAACCAAGAGACCCAGTACTTC.

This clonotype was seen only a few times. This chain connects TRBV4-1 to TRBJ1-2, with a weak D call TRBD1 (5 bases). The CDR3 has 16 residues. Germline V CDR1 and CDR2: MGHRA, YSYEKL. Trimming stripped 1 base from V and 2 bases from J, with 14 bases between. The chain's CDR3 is CASSQVAVRENYGYTF. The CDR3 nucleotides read TGCGCCAGCAGCCAAGTAGCGGTCAGGGAGAACTATGGCTACACCTTC.

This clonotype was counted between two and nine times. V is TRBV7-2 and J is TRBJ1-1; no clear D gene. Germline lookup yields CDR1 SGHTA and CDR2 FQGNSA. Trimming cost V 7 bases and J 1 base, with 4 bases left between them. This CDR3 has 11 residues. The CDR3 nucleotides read TGTGCCAGCATTCGGAACACTGAAGCTTTCTTT. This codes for CASIRNTEAFF.

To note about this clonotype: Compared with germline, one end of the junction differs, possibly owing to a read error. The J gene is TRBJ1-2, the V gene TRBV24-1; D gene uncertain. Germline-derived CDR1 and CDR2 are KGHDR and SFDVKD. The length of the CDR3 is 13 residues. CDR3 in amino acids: CTTSDTDLGGYTF. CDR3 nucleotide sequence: TGTACCACCAGTGATACGGACCTTGGGGGCTACACCTTC.

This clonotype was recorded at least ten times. CDR3 amino acids: CASSQGSDTQYF. In nucleotides, the CDR3 is TGCGCCAGCAGCCAGGGGTCCGATACGCAGTATTTT. This chain connects TRBV4-3 to TRBJ2-3; D gene unclear. Germline CDR1 LGHNA, CDR2 YSLEER. The CDR3 runs 12 residues. Trimming took 3 bases from V and 6 from J, leaving 7 bases between them.

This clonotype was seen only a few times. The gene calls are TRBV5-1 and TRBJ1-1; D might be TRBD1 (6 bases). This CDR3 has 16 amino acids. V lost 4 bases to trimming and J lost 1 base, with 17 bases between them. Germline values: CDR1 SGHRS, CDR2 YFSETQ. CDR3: CASSLRDTRTNTEAFF. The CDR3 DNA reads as TGCGCCAGCAGCCTTCGGGACACTCGAACGAACACTGAAGCTTTCTTT.

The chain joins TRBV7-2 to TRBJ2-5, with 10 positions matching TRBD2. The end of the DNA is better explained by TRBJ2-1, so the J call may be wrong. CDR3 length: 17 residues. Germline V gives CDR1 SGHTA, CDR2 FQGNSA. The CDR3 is CASSLTGLAGGYNEQFF. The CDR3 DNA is TGTGCCAGCAGCTTAACGGGATTAGCGGGGGGCTACAATGAGCAGTTCTTC.

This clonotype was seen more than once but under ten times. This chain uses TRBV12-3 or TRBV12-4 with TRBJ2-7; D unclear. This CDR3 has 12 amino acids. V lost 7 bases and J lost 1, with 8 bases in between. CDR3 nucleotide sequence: TGTGCCAGCATAGGCGAATCCTACGAGCAGTACTTC. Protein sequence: CASIGESYEQYF.

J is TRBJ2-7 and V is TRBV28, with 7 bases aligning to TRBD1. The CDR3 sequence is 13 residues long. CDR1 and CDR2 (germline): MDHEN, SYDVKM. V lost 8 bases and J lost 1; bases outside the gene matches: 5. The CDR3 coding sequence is TGTGCCAGCCAGTTACAGGGGTCCTACGAGCAGTACTTC. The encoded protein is CASQLQGSYEQYF.

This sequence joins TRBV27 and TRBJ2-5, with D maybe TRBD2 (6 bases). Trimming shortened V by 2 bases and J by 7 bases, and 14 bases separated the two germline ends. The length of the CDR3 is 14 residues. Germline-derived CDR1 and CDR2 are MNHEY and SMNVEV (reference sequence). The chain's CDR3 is CASSLGTSWGTQYF. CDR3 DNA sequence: TGTGCCAGCAGTTTAGGAACTAGCTGGGGGACCCAGTACTTC.

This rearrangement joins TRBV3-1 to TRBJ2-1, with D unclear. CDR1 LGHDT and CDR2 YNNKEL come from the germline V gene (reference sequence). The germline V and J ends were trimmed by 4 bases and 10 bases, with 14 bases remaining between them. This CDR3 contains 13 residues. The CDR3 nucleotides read TGTGCCAGCAGCCTGCTGGACCTGGGGGAGCAGTTCTTC. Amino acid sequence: CASSLLDLGEQFF.